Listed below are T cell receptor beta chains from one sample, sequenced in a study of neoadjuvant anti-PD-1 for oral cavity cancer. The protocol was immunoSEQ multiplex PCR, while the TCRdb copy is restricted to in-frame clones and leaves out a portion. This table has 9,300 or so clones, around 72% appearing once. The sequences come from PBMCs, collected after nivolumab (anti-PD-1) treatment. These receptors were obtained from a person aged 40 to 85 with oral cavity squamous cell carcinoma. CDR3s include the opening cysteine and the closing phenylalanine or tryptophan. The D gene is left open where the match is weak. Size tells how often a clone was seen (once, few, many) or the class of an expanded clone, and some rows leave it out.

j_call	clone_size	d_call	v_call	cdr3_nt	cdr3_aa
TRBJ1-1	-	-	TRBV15	TGTGCCACCAGTACGGGTTACACTGAAGCTTTCTTT	CATSTGYTEAFF
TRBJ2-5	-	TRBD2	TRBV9	TGTGCCAGCAGCCCGCGTCTAAGGGGAGGGGTAGAGACCCAGTACTTC	CASSPRLRGGVETQYF
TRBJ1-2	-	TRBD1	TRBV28	TGTGCCAGCAGTATCGACCAGGGGGTGGGATATGGCTACACCTTC	CASSIDQGVGYGYTF
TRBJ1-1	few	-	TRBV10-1	TGCGCCAGCAGTGCACAGCAGAACACTGAAGCTTTCTTT	CASSAQQNTEAFF
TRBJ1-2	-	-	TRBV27	TGTGCCAGCAGTTTATCAGCGGGATATAGCTACACCTTC	CASSLSAGYSYTF
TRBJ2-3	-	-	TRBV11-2	TGTGCCAGCAGGGTGGGGCCTACGCAGTATTTT	CASRVGPTQYF
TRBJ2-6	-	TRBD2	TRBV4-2	TGTGCCAGCAGCCAAGAGTTTGGTCTAGCGGGCGAGGATGGGGCCAACGTCCTGACTTTC	CASSQEFGLAGEDGANVLTF
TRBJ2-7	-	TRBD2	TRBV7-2	TGTGCCAGCAGCCCCCAAACTAGCGGGGTCGGCGAGCAGTACTTC	CASSPQTSGVGEQYF
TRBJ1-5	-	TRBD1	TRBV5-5	TGTGCCAGCAGCTTGGCTGGACAGGGACGTCAGCCCCAGCATTTT	CASSLAGQGRQPQHF
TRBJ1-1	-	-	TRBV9	TGTGCCAGCAGCGTAGCGGAGAGAATGAACACTGAAGCTTTCTTT	CASSVAERMNTEAFF
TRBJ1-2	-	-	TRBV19	TGTGCCAGTAGTTCGGCAGCTACTAACTATGGCTACACCTTC	CASSSAATNYGYTF
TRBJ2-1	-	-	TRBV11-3	TGTGCCAGCAGCTCCGGCGCGGGACAGATCAACAATGAGCAGTTCTTC	CASSSGAGQINNEQFF
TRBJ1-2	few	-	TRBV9	TGTGCCAGCAGCTTCCGACCGGGCGGCGACTATGGCTACACCTTC	CASSFRPGGDYGYTF
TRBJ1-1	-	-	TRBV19	TGTGCCAGTAGAGAACAGTCGAACACTGAAGCTTTCTTT	CASREQSNTEAFF